This T cell receptor beta chain was obtained from a study of blood T cell repertoires in COVID-19 (dated by TCRdb to 2020 to 2022). Notes on the research overall: Collaborator samples came from the United States, Italy and Spain and covered acute and convalescent phases of COVID-19. Samples came from the ongoing ImmuneRACE study (first 160 participants) plus 1,254 subjects from 6 global collaborators. The prospective study material was composed of cDNA or gDNA derived from T cells, B-cell-depleted T cells, or PBMCs. Sample metadata almost always included a de-identified subject ID, COVID-19 status, age in years and sex. Deeply sampled blood TCRbeta repertoires from subjects exposed to, actively infected with, or recovered from COVID-19 were included in the dataset. The repertoires were released in a freely available public database intended as a resource for research on the immune response to SARS-CoV-2. Where HLA class I and class II types were available, the types were taken from metadata supplied by the sample provider, not from assay-based typing. The research as a whole found: The quantity of clinical and demographic metadata differed by source and by participant and was supplied without curation.

TCRbeta CDR3 regions were amplified from genomic DNA using the immunoSEQ Assay, a bias-controlled multiplex PCR. As for how the authors treated the data: Nucleated cell counts per sample were estimated from amplification of reference gene primers within the assay. Sequence reads were collapsed and filtered to measure the absolute abundance of every unique TCRbeta CDR3 rearrangement. For each sample, productive Simpson clonality was calculated by taking the square root of Simpson's diversity index across productive rearrangements. TCRdb holds this immuneACCESS table with in-frame rearrangements only. Some clones are missing; in checked studies, unresolved V genes explain under half, and the rest has no known cause. V and J calls and clone size are as listed in that table; D and trimming were resolved from the DNA. For this sample there are more than 100,000 clones; 84% appear just once. The ten largest clonotypes hold over 1.1% of the sample.

Each collaborating institution followed its own protocols to collect whole blood in K2EDTA tubes. Collaborator samples were shipped for TCRbeta analysis as frozen whole blood, isolated PBMCs, or DNA extracted from either sample type. A word on this clone: No cognate antigen has been identified for it. Per-base qualities were not stored, and no clone one base away is much larger.

From the germline V gene, CDR1 is SGHRS and CDR2 is YFSETQ. The CDR3 starts with the cysteine, ends with the phenylalanine, and has 14 residues. The kept DNA is CDR3 alone, 42 bases in frame from the first base. V loses 4 bases, J loses 3 bases, and the germline ends lie 13 bases apart. Sequenced input: peripheral blood. This TCR was sampled from a man between 60 and 70 years old with acute or convalescent COVID-19. The V and J genes are TRBV5-1 and TRBJ1-1, with a tentative D gene TRBD1 over 6 matching bases. CDR3 region: CASSPQGPHTEAFF. The nucleotides read TGCGCCAGCAGCCCACAGGGACCCCACACTGAAGCTTTCTTT.